The source of this T cell receptor beta chain is a study of regulatory T cells in long-lasting Graves disease. Study-level background: The criterion for persistent Graves' disease was over 5 years of antithyroid drugs with positive TSH receptor antibodies. Study-wide results and caveats: Accuracy may have suffered from the small sample size. Newly diagnosed patients shared 750 to 1,000 public clonotypes; persistent patients shared more than 2,500.

Comment on this clonotype: Its antigen is not known. At one of its ends the junction is not consistent with the germline gene, which may arise from a read error.

Building of the TCR beta libraries involved iRepertoire HTBI primers and Arm-PCR of CDR3 regions. TCRdb re-called the multiplex PCR reads with MiXCR, one entry per CDR3 protein. The data show approximately 360,000 distinct CDR3 sequences, roughly 23% seen once. CDR1 and CDR2 (germline): SNHLY, FYNNEI. The CDR3 loop spans 18 amino acids. Documented time point: persistent/refractory GD, antithyroid drugs over 5 years with positive TRAb. Preparation of the TCR library used RNA extracted from PBMCs. The patients were enrolled through endocrinology in Xi'an, China. The sequence was obtained from a woman in her 40s with Graves disease. The chain uses TRBV2 and TRBJ2-4; 7 positions match TRBD2. The material sequenced was peripheral blood mononuclear cells (PBMCs), taken when the disease was refractory, from a patient treated with antithyroid drugs. As DNA, the CDR3 is TGCGCCAGCAGCCCCGGTCTCAAGCGGGGACTAGCCAAAAACATTCAGTACTTC. Its protein is CASSPGLKRGLAKNIQYF. The full variable domain, completed using reference TRBV2 and TRBJ2-4, is EPEVTQTPSHQVTQMGQEVILRCVPISNHLYFYWYRQILGQKVEFLVSFYNNEISEKSEIFDDQFSVERPDGSNFTLKIRSTKLEDSAMYFCASSPGLKRGLAKNIQYFGAGTRLSVL.